Listed here are 10 T cell receptor beta chains from one sample, sequenced in a study of blood T cell repertoires in COVID-19. Libraries were prepared by immunoSEQ multiplex PCR; TCRdb keeps only in-frame clonotypes and omits some of them. Of more than 200,000 clones detected, around 80% appear once; the ten largest clones hold under 5%. Sequencing was done on a sample of peripheral blood. All receptors come from a man in his sixties with acute or convalescent COVID-19.

The V call is TRBV7-6, the J call TRBJ1-4, with a tentative D call TRBD1 (6 bases). This CDR3 contains 13 residues. The V end was cut by 2 bases, the J end by 10 bases, with 11 bases between. The germline gives CDR1 SGHVS, CDR2 FNYEAQ. The chain's CDR3 is CASSLYRVGKLFF. In nucleotides, the CDR3 is TGTGCCAGCAGCTTATACAGGGTGGGAAAACTGTTTTTT.

The gene calls are TRBV6-5 and TRBJ2-7, with 7 bases lining up with TRBD2. Germline CDR1 is MNHEY and CDR2 is SVGAGI. V gave up 5 bases and J gave up 6 bases; unmatched junction bases: 10. CDR3 size: 14 residues. In DNA, the CDR3 is TGTGCCAGCAGTCAGCTAGGACTAGTAGGCGAGCAGTACTTC. Its protein product is CASSQLGLVGEQYF.

The chain recombines TRBV7-8 with TRBJ2-3, with D maybe TRBD2 (6 bases). This CDR3 is 13 amino acids long. The V and J ends lost 1 base and 5 bases respectively, with 7 bases between them. In germline, CDR1 is SGHVS, CDR2 FQNEAQ. In DNA form, the CDR3 reads TGTGCCAGCAGCTTAGAAGCGGGAGATACGCAGTATTTT. Translation gives CASSLEAGDTQYF.

This sequence joins TRBV25-1 and TRBJ2-1; 7 bases map to TRBD2. Germline V gene lookup returns CDR1 MGHDK and CDR2 SYGVNS. Losses at the gene ends were 4 bases for V and 5 bases for J; bases not matched to a gene: 8. The CDR3 is 15 residues long. This CDR3 reads CASSGGGYRNNEQFF. CDR3 coding DNA: TGTGCCAGCAGTGGGGGGGGGTATAGGAACAATGAGCAGTTCTTC.

The V and J genes are TRBV6-6 and TRBJ1-5, with 7 bases matching TRBD1. The CDR3 totals 15 residues. Germline V gives CDR1 MNHNY, CDR2 SVGAGI (reference sequence). V shed 5 bases, J shed 1 base, and the junction held 5 bases outside the gene matches. CDR3 amino acids: CASSPQTGSNQPQHF. The CDR3, as DNA: TGTGCCAGCAGTCCTCAGACAGGGAGCAATCAGCCCCAGCATTTT.

The CDR3 sequence is CASSSSGTIHYGYTF. The DNA of the CDR3 is TGTGCCAGCAGCTCCTCCGGGACTATACACTATGGCTACACCTTC. The chain employs TRBV11-2 and TRBJ1-2; D perhaps matches TRBD1 (5 bases). Germline loops: CDR1 SGHAT, CDR2 FQNNGV. There are 15 residues in the CDR3. V lost 4 bases, J lost 3 bases, and 15 bases lay in between.

This chain joins TRBV28 and TRBJ2-4, with 10 nucleotides matching TRBD1. This CDR3 region has 16 residues. The germline CDR1 and CDR2 sequences are MDHEN and SYDVKM. The ends lost 2 bases at V and 4 bases at J; junction bases unmatched: 5. As DNA, the CDR3 is TGTGCCAGCAGTTTAAGGACAGGGGGGTTTAAAAACATTCAGTACTTC. It codes for CASSLRTGGFKNIQYF.

The V gene is TRBV7-2, the J gene TRBJ1-5, with D unclear. The ends were cut back, 6 bases at V and 3 bases at J, with 9 bases in the middle. The CDR3 extends over 13 amino acids. The germline V gene has CDR1 SGHTA and CDR2 FQGNSA. The CDR3 region has the DNA TGTGCCAGCAGTCTCAGGTTCAATCAGCCCCAGCATTTT. This encodes CASSLRFNQPQHF.

The rearrangement uses TRBV20-1 and TRBJ1-1; 8 nucleotides line up with TRBD1. The CDR3 has 11 residues. The germline CDR1 and CDR2 sequences are DFQATT and SNEGSKA (reference sequence). The V segment lost 7 bases and the J segment 3 bases; nucleotides outside the gene matches: 1. The DNA of the CDR3 is TGCAGTGTACAGGGGGACACTGAAGCTTTCTTT. This translates into CSVQGDTEAFF.

The chain couples TRBV25-1 to TRBJ2-1; D is ambiguous. V was cut by 4 bases and J by 4 bases, with 11 bases left in between. The length of the CDR3 is 14 residues. Germline CDR1 reads MGHDK; CDR2 reads SYGVNS. DNA for the CDR3: TGTGCCAGCAGTGTGGCAGGAACTTACAATGAGCAGTTCTTC. Amino acids: CASSVAGTYNEQFF.